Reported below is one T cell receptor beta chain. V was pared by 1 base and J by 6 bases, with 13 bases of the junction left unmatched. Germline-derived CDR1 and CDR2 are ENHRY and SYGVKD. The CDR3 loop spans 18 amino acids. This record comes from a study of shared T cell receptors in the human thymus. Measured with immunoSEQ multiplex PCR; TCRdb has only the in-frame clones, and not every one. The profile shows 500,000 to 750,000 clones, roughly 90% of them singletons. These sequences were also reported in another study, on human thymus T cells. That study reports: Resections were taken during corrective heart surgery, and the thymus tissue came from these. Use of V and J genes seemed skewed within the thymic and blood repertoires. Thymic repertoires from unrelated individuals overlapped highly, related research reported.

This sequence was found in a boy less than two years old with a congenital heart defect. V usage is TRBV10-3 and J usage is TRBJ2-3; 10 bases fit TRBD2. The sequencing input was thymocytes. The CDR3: CAISELGLALLGEDTQYF. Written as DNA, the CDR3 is TGTGCCATCAGTGAGTTGGGACTAGCGCTCCTGGGGGAGGATACGCAGTATTTT.